The source of this TCR beta chain is a study of blood T cell repertoires in COVID-19. The table came from immunoSEQ multiplex PCR; TCRdb's copy has only in-frame clones and leaves some out. The table shows about 140,000 clones, with about 90% occurring only once. The CDR3 spans 15 residues. J lost 6 bases, V lost 4 bases, and 10 bases had no gene match. CDR1 MNHEY and CDR2 SVGAGI come from the germline V gene. The rearrangement joins TRBV6-5 to TRBJ1-2, with TRBD1 matching over 8 bases. The receptor's source is a woman aged 60 to 75 with acute or convalescent COVID-19. Specimen: peripheral blood. CDR3 loop: CASSSSRQGSNGYTF. The CDR3 nucleotides read TGTGCCAGCAGTTCCTCCCGACAGGGGAGTAATGGCTACACCTTC.